The 30 T cell receptor beta chains in this list originate from one sample, sequenced in a study of blood T cell repertoires in COVID-19. Only in-frame clones appear in the TCRdb table, and some are missing; sequencing was by immunoSEQ multiplex PCR. The data hold a few hundred thousand clones, with 70% to 90% observed a single time. Sequenced material: PBMCs or T cells enriched from blood (not recorded which). These receptors were collected from a woman between 35 and 50 years old who had recovered from COVID-19.

This clone occurred once. The chain is built from TRBV5-1 and TRBJ1-1; 7 positions match TRBD1. This CDR3 is built from 15 residues. Germline V gene lookup returns CDR1 SGHRS and CDR2 YFSETQ. Trimming took 5 bases from V and 1 from J; bases not matched to a gene: 8. Here the CDR3 DNA reads TGCGCCAGCAGGAGGGAGGCAGGGGGGAACACTGAAGCTTTCTTT. Its translation is CASRREAGGNTEAFF. The full variable domain, rest sourced from reference TRBV5-1 and TRBJ1-1, is KAGVTQTPRYLIKTRGQQVTLSCSPISGHRSVSWYQQTPGQGLQFLFEYFSETQRNKGNFPGRFSGRQFSNSRSEMNVSTLELGDSALYLCASRREAGGNTEAFFGQGTRLTVV.

CDR3 protein: CATSDFPSQTGGIRELFF. For the CDR3, the DNA is TGTGCCACCAGTGATTTTCCCTCACAAACAGGGGGCATTAGGGAGCTGTTTTTT. V gene TRBV24-1 combines with J gene TRBJ2-2; 9 bases are shared with TRBD1. The germline gives CDR1 KGHDR, CDR2 SFDVKD. V lost 1 base to trimming and J lost 9 bases; unmatched junction nucleotides: 14. The CDR3 has 18 residues.

The V and J genes are TRBV7-9 and TRBJ2-5, with 9 bases that match TRBD1. This CDR3 comprises 16 residues. CDR1 and CDR2 from the germline V gene are SEHNR and FQNEAQ (reference sequence). The J segment lost 1 base and the V segment lost 0 bases, leaving 3 bases of the junction unmatched. Written as DNA, the CDR3 is TGTGCCAGCAGCTTAGCCAGGGACAGGGCCCAAGAGACCCAGTACTTC. This sequence encodes CASSLARDRAQETQYF.

A word on this clone: Compared with germline, one end of the junction differs, possibly owing to a read error. The V call is TRBV30, the J call TRBJ2-1; TRBD2 matches 7 bases. Per the germline V gene, CDR1 is GTSNPN and CDR2 is SVGIG (reference sequence). The CDR3 runs to 12 residues. The CDR3 nucleotides are TGTGCCTGGAGTTCCGCAAGCGGGGAGAGAGTCTTC. It specifies CAWSSASGERVF. The variable domain in full, completed from reference TRBV30 and TRBJ2-1, reads SQTIHQWPATLVQPVGSPLSLECTVEGTSNPNLYWYRQAAGRGLQLLFYSVGIGQISSEVPQNLSASRPQDRQFILSSKKLLLSDSGFYLCAWSSASGERVFGPGTRLTVL.

This chain uses TRBV19 with TRBJ1-1, with D maybe TRBD1 (5 bases). Trimming cost V 6 bases and J 0 bases, with 14 bases left between them. CDR1 and CDR2 (germline): LNHDA, SQIVND (reference sequence). The CDR3 totals 15 residues. The CDR3 nucleotides read TGTGCCAGTAGGGGCAGGGCCTCCTTGAACACTGAAGCTTTCTTT. Protein: CASRGRASLNTEAFF. The full variable domain, completed using reference TRBV19 and TRBJ1-1, is DGGITQSPKYLFRKEGQNVTLSCEQNLNHDAMYWYRQDPGQGLRLIYYSQIVNDFQKGDIAEGYSVSREKKESFPLTVTSAQKNPTAFYLCASRGRASLNTEAFFGQGTRLTVV.

The chain uses TRBV19 and TRBJ1-5, with 7 bases lining up with TRBD1. With V trimmed by 6 bases and J by 1 base, 6 bases remained unmatched. The V gene's germline CDR1 is LNHDA and CDR2 SQIVND (reference sequence). The CDR3 runs to 15 residues. CDR3: CASRWGDSSNQPQHF. In nucleotides, the CDR3 is TGTGCCAGTAGATGGGGGGACAGCAGCAATCAGCCCCAGCATTTT.

This chain links TRBV27 with TRBJ2-1; 7 bases match TRBD2. The CDR3 contains 15 residues. Trimming at V came to 0 bases and at J to 3 bases, leaving 2 bases not matched to a gene. From germline, CDR1 is MNHEY and CDR2 SMNVEV (reference sequence). CDR3 protein: CASSLSSGVYNEQFF. CDR3 nucleotide sequence: TGTGCCAGCAGTTTATCCAGCGGGGTCTACAATGAGCAGTTCTTC.

The table lists this clone with a count of one. The chain links TRBV7-9 to TRBJ2-3; TRBD2 aligns across 14 bases. Trimming removed 4 bases from V and 5 bases from J; junction bases left unmatched: 5. This CDR3 is built from 16 residues. Germline V gene lookup returns CDR1 SEHNR and CDR2 FQNEAQ (reference sequence). Here the CDR3 reads CASSYPGLAGEDTQYF. CDR3 sequence (DNA): TGTGCCAGCAGCTATCCGGGACTAGCGGGAGAAGATACGCAGTATTTT.

The chain uses TRBV11-3 and TRBJ2-1; 10 nucleotides align to TRBD2. The ends lost 7 bases at V and 4 bases at J; junction bases unmatched: 4. The CDR3 totals 14 residues. Germline V gene data show CDR1 as SGHNT and CDR2 as YENEEA. The CDR3 nucleotides are TGTGCCAGCACCGGGACTAGCGCGTACAATGAGCAGTTCTTC. This translates into CASTGTSAYNEQFF.

The chain uses TRBV4-3 and TRBJ2-6; 9 bases line up with TRBD2. With 4 bases clipped from V and 0 bases from J, the junction kept 13 bases outside the gene matches. The CDR3 runs to 20 residues. Germline V gene lookup returns CDR1 LGHNA and CDR2 YSLEER. Written as DNA, the CDR3 is TGCGCCAGCAGCCGATACGCTATAGCGGGGGTTCCCTCTGGGGCCAACGTCCTGACTTTC. The encoded protein is CASSRYAIAGVPSGANVLTF.

The rearrangement links TRBV19 to TRBJ2-7; D remains ambiguous. The CDR3 totals 13 residues. Germline lookup yields CDR1 LNHDA and CDR2 SQIVND (reference sequence). V lost 3 bases, J lost 3 bases, and 9 bases lay in between. The CDR3 DNA is TGTGCCAGTAGTATGGGCACGATCTACGAGCAGTACTTC. Translated: CASSMGTIYEQYF.

As regards this clone: One junction end does not reproduce the germline sequence, and a read error may be involved. The same CDR3 is also encoded by other DNA sequences in this sample. The chain uses TRBV11-2 and TRBJ2-1; TRBD1 matches 9 bases. This CDR3 is 13 amino acids long. Germline V gene lookup returns CDR1 SGHAT and CDR2 FQNNGV. CDR3 amino acids: CASSLDRGNEQFF. In DNA form, the CDR3 reads TGTGCCAGCAGCCTAGACAGGGGGAATGAGCAGTTCTTC.

To note about this clone: Relative to the germline gene, one junction end is altered; a read error may explain this. The chain uses TRBV7-7 and TRBJ2-1; tentatively, D is TRBD2 (5 bases). Germline CDR1 SSHAT, CDR2 FNYEAQ (reference sequence). This CDR3 is 14 amino acids long. CDR3 DNA sequence: TGTGCTAGCAGCTTACAAAAGGGAGAAGGTGAGCAGTTCTTC. Residues: CASSLQKGEGEQFF.

The chain carries TRBV6-2 or TRBV6-3 and TRBJ1-4; D is unresolved. The CDR3 is 12 amino acids. CDR1 is MNHEY and CDR2 is SVGEGT in the germline V gene. V was pared by 5 bases and J by 12 bases, with 13 bases between. The CDR3 spells CASSRGRDQLFF. The CDR3 DNA sequence: TGTGCCAGCAGTCGCGGACGGGATCAACTGTTTTTT.

This clone has a handful of counts. The chain uses TRBV28 and TRBJ1-6; TRBD1 might be the D (5 bases). From germline, CDR1 is MDHEN and CDR2 SYDVKM. The ends were cut back, 2 bases at V and 5 bases at J, with 13 bases in the middle. This CDR3 comprises 16 residues. The CDR3 region is CASSLKWGGNNSPLHF. The DNA for the CDR3 is TGTGCCAGCAGTTTAAAATGGGGCGGAAATAATTCACCCCTCCACTTT. The variable domain in full, completed from reference TRBV28 and TRBJ1-6, reads DVKVTQSSRYLVKRTGEKVFLECVQDMDHENMFWYRQDPGLGLRLIYFSYDVKMKEKGDIPEGYSVSREKKERFSLILESASTNQTSMYLCASSLKWGGNNSPLHFGNGTRLTVT.

V gene TRBV29-1 combines with J gene TRBJ2-5; D is perhaps TRBD1 (6 bases). Trimming stripped 6 bases from V and 0 bases from J, with 8 bases between. This CDR3 has 12 amino acids. CDR1 SQVTM and CDR2 ANQGSEA come from the germline V gene. CDR3 DNA sequence: TGCAGCGTCCGGACAGACCAAGAGACCCAGTACTTC. Translating it yields CSVRTDQETQYF.

In DNA form, the CDR3 reads TGTGCCAGCAGCTTGACAAACTATGGCTACACCTTC. Translating it yields CASSLTNYGYTF. The chain uses TRBV7-9 and TRBJ1-2; D uncertain. V dropped 3 bases and J dropped 2 bases, with 4 bases sitting between them. The CDR3 is 12 amino acids. Germline V gene data show CDR1 as SEHNR and CDR2 as FQNEAQ (reference sequence).

This chain links TRBV27 with TRBJ2-5, with D possibly matching TRBD2 (5 bases). The V gene lost 6 bases and the J gene lost 4 bases, with 12 bases spanning the gap. This CDR3 region has 13 residues. Germline CDR1 and CDR2: MNHEY and SMNVEV (reference sequence). Here the CDR3 reads CASRRLGVETQYF. Here the CDR3 DNA reads TGTGCCAGCAGGCGACTGGGAGTAGAGACCCAGTACTTC.

The V call is TRBV10-3, the J call TRBJ2-2; 7 bases match TRBD2. This CDR3 has 19 amino acids. Trimming took 0 bases from V and 4 from J; bases not matched to a gene: 14. CDR1 and CDR2 (germline): ENHRY, SYGVKD. The CDR3: CAISESWGGREIGTGELFF. The CDR3 DNA follows: TGTGCCATCAGTGAGTCGTGGGGCGGGCGGGAGATCGGCACCGGGGAGCTGTTTTTT.

The J gene is TRBJ2-2, the V gene TRBV6-6; TRBD1 aligns across 10 bases. Looked up from germline, CDR1 is MNHNY and CDR2 is SVGAGI (reference sequence). The CDR3 sequence is 16 residues long. V was pared by 8 bases and J by 5 bases, with 11 bases of the junction left unmatched. CDR3 nucleotide sequence: TGTGCCAGCCGCTCCGGCGACAGGGGGCTAACCGGGGAGCTGTTTTTT. It encodes CASRSGDRGLTGELFF.

This rearrangement joins TRBV28 to TRBJ1-3, with a tentative D call TRBD1 (6 bases). The CDR3 extends over 17 amino acids. V was pared by 6 bases and J by 0 bases, with 18 bases between. Germline values: CDR1 MDHEN, CDR2 SYDVKM. CDR3 loop: CASRSAGQPNSGNTIYF. DNA for the CDR3: TGTGCCAGCAGATCGGCTGGACAGCCTAACTCTGGAAACACCATATATTTT.

The V call is TRBV4-1, the J call TRBJ2-1; maybe TRBD2 (6 bases). CDR1 is MGHRA and CDR2 is YSYEKL in the germline V gene. With 0 bases removed from V and 8 bases from J, the gap between germline ends came to 23 bases. The CDR3 extends over 18 amino acids. The chain's CDR3 is CASSQDGLRELVLDEQFF. In DNA form, the CDR3 reads TGCGCCAGCAGCCAAGATGGGCTACGGGAGTTGGTTTTGGATGAGCAGTTCTTC.

This sequence joins TRBV19 and TRBJ1-5, with 9 bases that match TRBD1. CDR1 LNHDA and CDR2 SQIVND come from the germline V gene (reference sequence). This CDR3 has 15 amino acids. J was trimmed by 2 bases and V by 5 bases; bases with no gene match: 4. CDR3: CASSRTGAGNQPQHF. Written as DNA, the CDR3 is TGTGCCAGTAGTCGGACAGGGGCGGGCAATCAGCCCCAGCATTTT.

This chain links TRBV10-3 with TRBJ2-7, with 7 bases identical to TRBD1. The V segment lost 4 bases and the J segment 1 base; nucleotides outside the gene matches: 10. CDR1 and CDR2 (germline): ENHRY, SYGVKD. The CDR3 loop spans 16 amino acids. The CDR3 loop is CAISGQLGQVSYEQYF. For the CDR3, the DNA is TGTGCCATCAGTGGACAGTTAGGACAGGTATCCTACGAGCAGTACTTC.

The chain combines TRBV2 with TRBJ2-7; no clear D. The CDR3 totals 14 residues. Trimming took off 7 bases at V and 5 bases at J, with 18 bases between the two ends. In germline, CDR1 is SNHLY, CDR2 FYNNEI. CDR3 sequence (DNA): TGTGCCAGCAAGGTAGGCGGTTTAGTCGACGAGCAGTACTTC. It translates to CASKVGGLVDEQYF.

The V call is TRBV7-6, the J call TRBJ1-2; D unresolved. The CDR3 loop spans 12 amino acids. Trimming removed 5 bases at V and 8 bases at J, with 12 bases between. Germline CDR1 and CDR2: SGHVS and FNYEAQ. CDR3 sequence: CASSLPGRGYTF. The CDR3 coding sequence is TGTGCCAGCAGCCTCCCGGGGAGGGGCTACACCTTC.

This sequence joins TRBV7-3 and TRBJ2-2, with TRBD1 matching 7 bases. The CDR3 covers 15 residues. With V trimmed by 4 bases and J by 7 bases, 9 bases remained unmatched. CDR1 SGHTA and CDR2 FQGTGA come from the germline V gene. The CDR3 protein is CASSSQTGVGGELFF. The CDR3 bases are TGTGCCAGCAGCTCGCAAACAGGGGTGGGCGGGGAGCTGTTTTTT.

The chain is built from TRBV10-1 and TRBJ1-6; D is possibly TRBD1 (6 bases). Germline CDR1 reads WNHNN; CDR2 reads SYGVQD (reference sequence). The CDR3 runs 14 residues. V lost 6 bases and J 6 bases, leaving 12 bases between the germline ends. The CDR3 DNA follows: TGCGCCAGCAGGCCACAGGGTGTTAATTCACCCCTCCACTTT. Amino acids: CASRPQGVNSPLHF.

The genes are TRBV19 and TRBJ2-7; 12 positions match TRBD2. Trimming cost V 5 bases and J 0 bases; bases outside gene matches: 2. This CDR3 is 15 amino acids long. The germline V gene encodes CDR1 LNHDA and CDR2 SQIVND (reference sequence). The CDR3: CASSPLAGGSYEQYF. The CDR3 DNA sequence: TGTGCCAGTAGTCCACTAGCGGGGGGCTCCTACGAGCAGTACTTC.

This clone was counted a single time. The V and J genes are TRBV10-3 and TRBJ2-1; perhaps TRBD2 as D (6 bases). The CDR3 extends over 15 amino acids. The germline V gene has CDR1 ENHRY and CDR2 SYGVKD. V was shortened by 3 bases and J by 7 bases, with 16 bases between the two germline ends. CDR3 protein: CAISEWGGALNEQFF. The DNA of the CDR3 is TGTGCCATCAGTGAATGGGGCGGGGCGTTAAATGAGCAGTTCTTC.